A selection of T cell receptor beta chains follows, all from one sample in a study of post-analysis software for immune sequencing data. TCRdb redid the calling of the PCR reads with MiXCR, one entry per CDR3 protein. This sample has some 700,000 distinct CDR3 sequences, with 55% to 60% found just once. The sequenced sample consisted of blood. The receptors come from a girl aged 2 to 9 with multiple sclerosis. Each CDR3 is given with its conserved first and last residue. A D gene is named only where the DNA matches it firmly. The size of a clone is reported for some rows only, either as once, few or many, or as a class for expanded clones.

CDR3nt: TGTGCCAGCAGTTTTTTGACAGGGAACAATGAGCAGTTCTTC
CDR3aa: CASSFLTGNNEQFF
v_gene: TRBV12-3/TRBV12-4
d_gene: TRBD1
abundance: NA
j_gene: TRBJ2-1

CDR3nt: TGCAGTGCCAAGAGGGGAAGCTCCTACAATGAGCAGTTCTTC
CDR3aa: CSAKRGSSYNEQFF
v_gene: TRBV20-1
d_gene: NA
abundance: few
j_gene: TRBJ2-1

CDR3nt: TGTGCCAGCAGCTTAGTGGTTTCGGGGCAGGGTACGCAGTATTTT
CDR3aa: CASSLVVSGQGTQYF
v_gene: TRBV7-8
d_gene: NA
abundance: NA
j_gene: TRBJ2-3

CDR3nt: TGTGCCAGCAGTTCCCTAACAGGGGGAAGCTCCTACGAGCAGTACTTC
CDR3aa: CASSSLTGGSSYEQYF
v_gene: TRBV6-5
d_gene: TRBD1
abundance: NA
j_gene: TRBJ2-7

CDR3nt: TGCAGTGCTAGTGTCCAGGGGGCAGACTATGGCTACACCTTC
CDR3aa: CSASVQGADYGYTF
v_gene: TRBV20-1
d_gene: TRBD1
abundance: few
j_gene: TRBJ1-2

CDR3nt: TGTGCCAGCAGCCCGTTGAGGGGTACCCAGTACTTC
CDR3aa: CASSPLRGTQYF
v_gene: TRBV12-3/TRBV12-4
d_gene: NA
abundance: NA
j_gene: TRBJ2-5

CDR3nt: TGTGCCACCAGCAGCGCGGACCTCGCCCACCACAAGACCCAGTACTTC
CDR3aa: CATSSADLAHHKTQYF
v_gene: TRBV15
d_gene: NA
abundance: NA
j_gene: TRBJ2-5

CDR3nt: TGCAGTGCTAGAGGTTCATTTACCTACGAGCAGTACTTC
CDR3aa: CSARGSFTYEQYF
v_gene: TRBV20-1
d_gene: NA
abundance: few
j_gene: TRBJ2-7

CDR3nt: TGCAGTGCTAGAGATCCGGCTAGCGGGAGCCCCGAGGGCTACGAGCAGTACTTC
CDR3aa: CSARDPASGSPEGYEQYF
v_gene: TRBV20-1
d_gene: TRBD2
abundance: NA
j_gene: TRBJ2-7

CDR3nt: TGCAGTGCCCCTGACGGGAACACCGGGGAGCTGTTTTTT
CDR3aa: CSAPDGNTGELFF
v_gene: TRBV20-1
d_gene: NA
abundance: NA
j_gene: TRBJ2-2

CDR3nt: TGCAGTGCTAGCCTCCCCAACTATGGCTACACCTTC
CDR3aa: CSASLPNYGYTF
v_gene: TRBV20-1
d_gene: NA
abundance: NA
j_gene: TRBJ1-2

CDR3nt: TGCGCCAGCAGCCTCCCACCCGGGACAGGGACGCAGTATTTT
CDR3aa: CASSLPPGTGTQYF
v_gene: TRBV11-2
d_gene: TRBD1
abundance: NA
j_gene: TRBJ2-3

CDR3nt: TGCAGCGTTGAACAAAACGGGATCCAAGAGACCCAGTACTTC
CDR3aa: CSVEQNGIQETQYF
v_gene: TRBV29-1
d_gene: NA
abundance: few
j_gene: TRBJ2-5

CDR3nt: TGTGCCAGCAGCCCCTCCGGGACTAGCTCCTACAATGAGCAGTTCTTC
CDR3aa: CASSPSGTSSYNEQFF
v_gene: TRBV4-2
d_gene: TRBD2
abundance: few
j_gene: TRBJ2-1

CDR3nt: TGTGCCAGCAGCCGGGACGGCGGGGTTGGGGAGACCCAGTACTTC
CDR3aa: CASSRDGGVGETQYF
v_gene: TRBV11-2
d_gene: NA
abundance: NA
j_gene: TRBJ2-5

CDR3nt: TGTGCCAGCAGCTTAAAGGCCCAACGGAACACTGAAGCTTTCTTT
CDR3aa: CASSLKAQRNTEAFF
v_gene: TRBV7-8
d_gene: NA
abundance: NA
j_gene: TRBJ1-1

CDR3nt: TGTGCCAGCAGTGATCCCGCGAGGGCCACCCAAGAGACCCAGTACTTC
CDR3aa: CASSDPARATQETQYF
v_gene: TRBV2
d_gene: NA
abundance: NA
j_gene: TRBJ2-5

CDR3nt: TGTGCCAGCAGCTTATCGCCTGTCGGACAGGGGGTTACTGAAGCTTTCTTT
CDR3aa: CASSLSPVGQGVTEAFF
v_gene: TRBV7-9
d_gene: TRBD1
abundance: NA
j_gene: TRBJ1-1

CDR3nt: TGTGCCAGCAGCAGACAGGGCGGAGAGACCCGGTACTTC
CDR3aa: CASSRQGGETRYF
v_gene: TRBV7-2
d_gene: TRBD1
abundance: NA
j_gene: TRBJ2-5

CDR3nt: TGTGCCAGTAGTGTTCCGGGACCCACTTACGAGCAGTACTTC
CDR3aa: CASSVPGPTYEQYF
v_gene: TRBV19
d_gene: NA
abundance: NA
j_gene: TRBJ2-7

CDR3nt: TGTGCCAGCGTACAGTCATACTTCGTAAATGAGCAGTTCTTC
CDR3aa: CASVQSYFVNEQFF
v_gene: TRBV2
d_gene: NA
abundance: NA
j_gene: TRBJ2-1

CDR3nt: TGTGCCAGCAGTAGGACTAGCGGGAGGGTGGCTAATGAGCAGTTCTTC
CDR3aa: CASSRTSGRVANEQFF
v_gene: TRBV9
d_gene: TRBD2
abundance: NA
j_gene: TRBJ2-1

CDR3nt: TGCAGTGCTAACGCGCCCGCCTACGAGCAGTACTTC
CDR3aa: CSANAPAYEQYF
v_gene: TRBV20-1
d_gene: NA
abundance: few
j_gene: TRBJ2-7

CDR3nt: TGTGCCAGCAGTTTCCCCGCCCTGGAGCAGTTCTTC
CDR3aa: CASSFPALEQFF
v_gene: TRBV12-3/TRBV12-4
d_gene: NA
abundance: NA
j_gene: TRBJ2-1

CDR3nt: TGCAGCGGTGGGACAGGGAACAATGAGCAGTTCTTC
CDR3aa: CSGGTGNNEQFF
v_gene: TRBV29-1
d_gene: TRBD1
abundance: few
j_gene: TRBJ2-1

CDR3nt: TGTGCCAGCAGTCTTGGACAGGTGAGGACTGAAGCTTTCTTT
CDR3aa: CASSLGQVRTEAFF
v_gene: TRBV14
d_gene: TRBD1
abundance: few
j_gene: TRBJ1-1

CDR3nt: TGCGCCAGCAGCCAAGATGGGAACAGACGGTGGGATCAGTACTTC
CDR3aa: CASSQDGNRRWDQYF
v_gene: TRBV4-1
d_gene: NA
abundance: NA
j_gene: TRBJ2-7

CDR3nt: TGCGCCAGCAGCCAAGGACCGGGAGTGGGGAATGAGCAGTTCTTC
CDR3aa: CASSQGPGVGNEQFF
v_gene: TRBV4-1
d_gene: NA
abundance: few
j_gene: TRBJ2-1

CDR3nt: TGTGCCAGCAGCACGCTGGACAGGGAAGCGAGCGGGTCTAGCTACGAGCAGTACTTC
CDR3aa: CASSTLDREASGSSYEQYF
v_gene: TRBV7-9
d_gene: TRBD1
abundance: NA
j_gene: TRBJ2-7

CDR3nt: TGTGCCAGCAGCCCACAGGGGATGGGCTATGGCTACACCTTC
CDR3aa: CASSPQGMGYGYTF
v_gene: TRBV27
d_gene: TRBD1
abundance: NA
j_gene: TRBJ1-2

CDR3nt: TGTGCCAGCAGCCCTAGGGGGGCGGGGGAGCTTGAGCAGTTCTTC
CDR3aa: CASSPRGAGELEQFF
v_gene: TRBV14
d_gene: NA
abundance: NA
j_gene: TRBJ2-1

CDR3nt: TGTGCCATCAGTGAACCCTTGACAGATAACGAGCAGTACTTC
CDR3aa: CAISEPLTDNEQYF
v_gene: TRBV10-3
d_gene: NA
abundance: NA
j_gene: TRBJ2-7

CDR3nt: TGTGCCAGCAGTCCAAGGGCGTTTAGCTCCTACGAGCAGTACTTC
CDR3aa: CASSPRAFSSYEQYF
v_gene: TRBV12-3/TRBV12-4
d_gene: NA
abundance: NA
j_gene: TRBJ2-7

CDR3nt: TGTGCCAGCAGTTCCGTCGCGGGAGGCACAGATACGCAGTATTTT
CDR3aa: CASSSVAGGTDTQYF
v_gene: TRBV6-5
d_gene: TRBD2
abundance: few
j_gene: TRBJ2-3

CDR3nt: TGCGCCAGCAGCCTACGGGGACAGGGAAGTTATGGCTACACCTTC
CDR3aa: CASSLRGQGSYGYTF
v_gene: TRBV5-1
d_gene: TRBD1
abundance: NA
j_gene: TRBJ1-2

CDR3nt: TGTGCCAGCAGCCAAGGAGGGGTTGCTGGGGCCAACGTCCTGACTTTC
CDR3aa: CASSQGGVAGANVLTF
v_gene: TRBV14
d_gene: NA
abundance: NA
j_gene: TRBJ2-6

CDR3nt: TGCAGTGCTTGGACAGGGGGCGCCGAGCAGTACTTC
CDR3aa: CSAWTGGAEQYF
v_gene: TRBV20-1
d_gene: TRBD1
abundance: NA
j_gene: TRBJ2-7

CDR3nt: TGTGCCAGCAAACTTTATACAGGCCACAATGAGCAGTTCTTC
CDR3aa: CASKLYTGHNEQFF
v_gene: TRBV14
d_gene: NA
abundance: NA
j_gene: TRBJ2-1

CDR3nt: TGTGCCAGCAGCTTAGGAGCGGGGGGGCCGGGAGATACGCAGTATTTT
CDR3aa: CASSLGAGGPGDTQYF
v_gene: TRBV11-2
d_gene: TRBD2
abundance: NA
j_gene: TRBJ2-3

CDR3nt: TGCGCCAGCAGCTTGGACGGGGGAGGTAATTCACCCCTCCACTTT
CDR3aa: CASSLDGGGNSPLHF
v_gene: TRBV5-1
d_gene: NA
abundance: NA
j_gene: TRBJ1-6

CDR3nt: TGCAGTGCCATAGGCAAGAACTACGAGCAGTACTTC
CDR3aa: CSAIGKNYEQYF
v_gene: TRBV20-1
d_gene: NA
abundance: NA
j_gene: TRBJ2-7

CDR3nt: TGTGCCATCATGGGACAACTGAACACTGAAGCTTTCTTT
CDR3aa: CAIMGQLNTEAFF
v_gene: TRBV10-3
d_gene: NA
abundance: NA
j_gene: TRBJ1-1

CDR3nt: TGTGCCAGCAGCATAGCGGGAGGGGAAAATGAGCAGTTCTTC
CDR3aa: CASSIAGGENEQFF
v_gene: TRBV7-3
d_gene: TRBD2
abundance: NA
j_gene: TRBJ2-1